This entry lists 25 T cell receptor beta chains sequenced from one sample in a study of T cells after yellow fever vaccination. MiXCR was run by TCRdb on the 5' RACE reads, yielding one entry per CDR3 protein. The repertoire holds hundreds of thousands of distinct CDR3 sequences, roughly a sixth seen once, with 15% to 20% in the top ten. The source material was PBMCs, sampled before the yellow fever booster vaccination. Receptor source: a man younger than 30 who received the YFV17D yellow fever vaccine.

This clonotype has a handful of counts. This chain links TRBV5-1 with TRBJ2-2; D unresolved. The CDR3 contains 15 residues. Trimming took off 4 bases at V and 1 base at J, with 11 bases between the two ends. The V gene's germline CDR1 is SGHRS and CDR2 YFSETQ. This chain's CDR3 is CASSHSLGNTGELFF. CDR3 in DNA: TGCGCCAGCAGCCACTCCCTCGGGAACACCGGGGAGCTGTTTTTT.

The chain recombines TRBV4-1 with TRBJ1-2, with TRBD1 as a possible D gene (5 bases). Germline assignment: CDR1 MGHRA and CDR2 YSYEKL. The CDR3 is 17 amino acids. Trimming shortened V by 1 base and J by 2 bases, and 17 bases separated the two germline ends. The CDR3 is CASSQAGGGLGNYGYTF. Here the CDR3 DNA reads TGCGCCAGCAGCCAAGCCGGGGGAGGGTTGGGGAACTATGGCTACACCTTC.

The J gene is TRBJ2-7, the V gene TRBV6-5; D perhaps matches TRBD2 (5 bases). Germline V gives CDR1 MNHEY, CDR2 SVGAGI. The CDR3 runs 14 residues. Between the trimmed V and J ends, which lost 2 bases and 1 base, there was a span of 9 bases. This CDR3 reads CASSYSRRSYEQYF. The CDR3 nucleotides are TGTGCCAGCAGTTACAGTCGGAGGTCCTACGAGCAGTACTTC.

V usage is TRBV7-9 and J usage is TRBJ2-5; D call uncertain. CDR1 and CDR2 (germline): SEHNR, FQNEAQ (reference sequence). The CDR3 spans 14 residues. V dropped 5 bases and J dropped 1 base, with 11 bases sitting between them. As DNA, the CDR3 is TGTGCCAGCAGCCGGAGCCTAGGCCAAGAGACCCAGTACTTC. Protein product: CASSRSLGQETQYF. Variable domain in full (rest from reference TRBV7-9 and TRBJ2-5): DTGVSQNPRHKITKRGQNVTFRCDPISEHNRLYWYRQTLGQGPEFLTYFQNEAQLEKSRLLSDRFSAERPKGSFSTLEIQRTEQGDSAMYLCASSRSLGQETQYFGPGTRLLVL.

V gene TRBV28 combines with J gene TRBJ2-7; D possibly corresponds to TRBD1 (6 bases). Deletions cut 5 bases from V and 1 base from J, with 18 bases between. The CDR3 consists of 16 residues. The V gene's germline CDR1 is MDHEN and CDR2 SYDVKM. The CDR3 reads CASSPTGTRGSYEQYV. The CDR3 coding sequence is TGTGCCAGCAGTCCCACCGGGACAAGGGGGTCCTACGAGCAGTACGTC.

The sample holds a few counts of this clonotype. The V gene is TRBV7-9, the J gene TRBJ2-5, with 12 nucleotides matching TRBD2. Trimming cost V 5 bases and J 1 base; bases outside gene matches: 8. This CDR3 spans 17 amino acids. Germline V gene lookup returns CDR1 SEHNR and CDR2 FQNEAQ (reference sequence). CDR3 loop: CASSPASGGDRQETQYF. CDR3 DNA sequence: TGTGCCAGCAGCCCAGCTAGCGGGGGGGACCGCCAAGAGACCCAGTACTTC.

This clonotype is a singleton in its sample. J is TRBJ2-3 and V is TRBV7-9; no clear D. CDR1 and CDR2 from the germline V gene are SEHNR and FQNEAQ (reference sequence). The CDR3 covers 15 residues. Trimming stripped 7 bases from V and 0 bases from J, with 14 bases between. This CDR3 reads CASTLVGRSTDTQYF. The CDR3 bases are TGTGCCAGCACCCTAGTTGGAAGAAGCACAGATACGCAGTATTTT.

The table lists this clonotype with a few counts. J is TRBJ1-6 and V is TRBV20-1; 7 bases fit TRBD1. Germline V gives CDR1 DFQATT, CDR2 SNEGSKA (reference sequence). This CDR3 is 16 amino acids long. The trim removed 8 bases at V and 3 bases at J, leaving 13 bases unmatched. CDR3 in amino acids: CSPRGGGGYYNSPLHF. As DNA, the CDR3 is TGCAGTCCCAGAGGGGGAGGGGGCTACTATAATTCACCCCTCCACTTT.

This clonotype was seen a handful of times. This chain connects TRBV4-1 to TRBJ1-4; tentatively, D is TRBD1 (5 bases). CDR3 size: 15 residues. Germline lookup yields CDR1 MGHRA and CDR2 YSYEKL. V was trimmed by 0 bases and J by 7 bases, leaving 12 bases between them. CDR3 nucleotides: TGCGCCAGCAGCCAAGATCTCAGGGTCACTGAAAAACTGTTTTTT. Protein sequence: CASSQDLRVTEKLFF.

This clonotype has just a few counts. This sequence joins TRBV4-3 and TRBJ2-6; no clear D gene. Germline V gene data show CDR1 as LGHNA and CDR2 as YSLEER. This CDR3 region has 16 residues. V was pared by 0 bases and J by 2 bases, with 8 bases between. CDR3 sequence reads: CASSQDREPGANVLTF. CDR3 DNA: TGCGCCAGCAGCCAAGATCGTGAGCCTGGGGCCAACGTCCTGACTTTC.

This clonotype was observed a handful of times. The chain joins TRBV4-1 to TRBJ2-7; 11 nucleotides line up with TRBD1. The length of the CDR3 is 15 residues. The V gene's germline CDR1 is MGHRA and CDR2 YSYEKL. The J segment lost 3 bases and the V segment lost 3 bases, leaving 4 bases of the junction unmatched. CDR3 amino acids: CASSQPGQGGYEQYF. Here the CDR3 DNA reads TGCGCCAGCAGCCAGCCGGGACAGGGGGGCTACGAGCAGTACTTC.

The rearrangement links TRBV18 to TRBJ2-3; D unclear. Germline CDR1 reads KGHSH; CDR2 reads LQKENI. V lost 8 bases to trimming and J lost 11 bases, with 17 bases between them. The CDR3 totals 12 residues. CDR3 sequence (DNA): TGTGCCAGCGCAACCCAATCGGTGGGGCAGTATTTT. Encoded protein: CASATQSVGQYF.

The chain uses TRBV5-1 and TRBJ2-1, with 9 bases matching TRBD1. Germline V gene lookup returns CDR1 SGHRS and CDR2 YFSETQ. V lost 4 bases, J lost 10 bases, and 6 bases stayed unmatched. This CDR3 is 13 amino acids long. CDR3: CASSVGQGREQFF. Written as DNA, the CDR3 is TGCGCCAGCAGCGTGGGACAGGGAAGAGAGCAGTTCTTC. The variable domain in full, with the rest retrieved from reference TRBV5-1 and TRBJ2-1, is KAGVTQTPRYLIKTRGQQVTLSCSPISGHRSVSWYQQTPGQGLQFLFEYFSETQRNKGNFPGRFSGRQFSNSRSEMNVSTLELGDSALYLCASSVGQGREQFFGPGTRLTVL.

The chain uses TRBV21-1 and TRBJ2-7; TRBD2, the table's D call, lacks a check against the DNA. TRBV21-1 constitutes a pseudogene. The CDR3 covers 16 residues. The CDR3, as DNA: TGTGCCAGCAGCAGACCGGAAAGGGGAGGGTGTGGCGAGCAGTACTTC. It codes for CASSRPERGGCGEQYF.

The table lists this clonotype with a few counts. This chain links TRBV21-1 with TRBJ2-7; the tabulated D call, TRBD2, remains unverified against the DNA. TRBV21-1 is described as a pseudogene. The CDR3 has 14 residues. The CDR3 sequence: CASLAGPSSYEQYV. The DNA for the CDR3 is TGTGCCAGCTTAGCGGGGCCGAGCTCCTACGAGCAGTACGTC.

The chain employs TRBV10-1 and TRBJ2-3; 7 bases agree with TRBD1. Trimming at V came to 5 bases and at J to 6 bases, leaving 8 bases not matched to a gene. Germline V lookup: CDR1 WNHNN, CDR2 SYGVQD (reference sequence). The CDR3 has 14 amino acids. CDR3 bases: TGCGCCAGCAGTCTCTGGACAGGACGGGATACGCAGTATTTT. Protein product: CASSLWTGRDTQYF.

The chain uses TRBV7-2 and TRBJ2-5; the D gene is possibly TRBD2 (5 bases). The CDR3 contains 13 residues. V lost 4 bases, J lost 7 bases, and 13 bases lay in between. CDR1 and CDR2 from the germline V gene are SGHTA and FQGNSA. The CDR3 bases are TGTGCCAGCAGCTCCGGTTCGGCGGGGACCCAGTACTTC. Residues: CASSSGSAGTQYF.

The genes are TRBV29-1 and TRBJ2-3, with D possibly TRBD1 on 5 matching bases. CDR1 is SQVTM, CDR2 ANQGSEA, per germline. The CDR3 covers 13 residues. Trimming stripped 3 bases from V and 2 bases from J, with 9 bases between. In nucleotides, the CDR3 is TGCAGCGTTGAGGGCAGGGACACAGATACGCAGTATTTT. Translating gives CSVEGRDTDTQYF.

This clonotype was detected a few times. The chain recombines TRBV20-1 with TRBJ1-2, with D possibly being TRBD1 (6 bases). The CDR3 spans 14 residues. The V end lost 6 bases, the J end lost 5 bases, and 19 bases lay between the germline ends. The germline CDR1 and CDR2 sequences are DFQATT and SNEGSKA (reference sequence). For the CDR3, the DNA is TGCAGTGCGGAACAACGTCAGGGGCGTTATGGCTACACCTTC. This gives the protein CSAEQRQGRYGYTF.

This clonotype was recorded a few times. The chain combines TRBV25-1 with TRBJ2-7; perhaps TRBD1 as D (6 bases). Germline values: CDR1 MGHDK, CDR2 SYGVNS. V lost 5 bases and J lost 1, with 12 bases in between. The CDR3 is made up of 14 amino acids. CDR3 protein: CASSQPQGSYEQYF. CDR3 in DNA: TGTGCCAGCAGTCAACCCCAGGGGTCCTACGAGCAGTACTTC.

The rearrangement uses TRBV29-1 and TRBJ2-1, with D possibly being TRBD1 or TRBD2 (5 bases each). Germline lookup yields CDR1 SQVTM and CDR2 ANQGSEA. The CDR3 spans 14 residues. Trimming cost V 3 bases and J 1 base, with 10 bases left between them. CDR3 coding DNA: TGCAGCGTTGACGTGGGGGTTTCCTACAATGAGCAGTTCTTC. This encodes CSVDVGVSYNEQFF.

This clonotype occurred many times. The chain links TRBV7-8 to TRBJ2-5; unclear D gene. The CDR3 covers 13 residues. CDR1 and CDR2 from the germline V gene are SGHVS and FQNEAQ. V was cut by 4 bases and J by 9 bases, with 15 bases left in between. The CDR3 loop reads CASSSASLNAQYF. The CDR3 nucleotides read TGTGCCAGCAGCTCAGCCTCCCTGAATGCCCAGTACTTC.

This chain connects TRBV7-6 to TRBJ1-2, with D possibly matching TRBD1 (6 bases). Germline-derived CDR1 and CDR2 are SGHVS and FNYEAQ. The CDR3 has 12 residues. Trimming left V 7 bases short and J 1 base short, with 7 bases between. DNA for the CDR3: TGTGCCAGCAAGGGACATAACTATGGCTACACCTTC. Amino acid sequence: CASKGHNYGYTF.

The chain recombines TRBV11-1 with TRBJ2-1, with 11 bases identical to TRBD2. Germline V lookup: CDR1 SGHAT, CDR2 FQDESV (reference sequence). Trimming cost V 2 bases and J 1 base; bases outside gene matches: 4. The CDR3 has 17 amino acids. In DNA form, the CDR3 reads TGTGCCAGCAGCTTATACCTAGCGGGGGGTTCCTACAATGAGCAGTTCTTC. Its translation: CASSLYLAGGSYNEQFF.

This clonotype occurred a few times. The J gene is TRBJ2-4, the V gene TRBV5-1, with TRBD2 as a possible D gene (5 bases). The germline CDR1 and CDR2 sequences are SGHRS and YFSETQ. The CDR3 totals 14 residues. V lost 6 bases and J 5 bases, leaving 15 bases between the germline ends. The CDR3 coding sequence is TGCGCCAGCACCCTAGGAGGTCCCCAAAACATTCAGTACTTC. Residues: CASTLGGPQNIQYF.